Below, 28 T cell receptor beta chains from the same sample are listed, as sequenced in a study of blood T cells in healthy people across ages (dated by TCRdb to the mid-2010s). The method behind the library was 5' RACE. Sequencing was carried out with an Illumina HiSeq 2500. A second PCR of roughly 6 to 11 cycles was run with a J-beta primer mix and a sample-barcoded 5' primer. TCRdb's own reprocessing of the public reads used fastp at Q25 and MiXCR and kept productive beta chains. Rows matching on CDR3 protein sequence are summarized as one entry with the most common DNA and genes. Present in this sample are about 290,000 distinct CDR3 sequences, 27% of which were seen just once. The ten top clones hold 29% of the sample. Sequencing input: blood. Source of these receptors: a woman in her 70s in good health.

V and J are TRBV29-1 and TRBJ2-2; TRBD1 matches 8 bases. Germline assignment: CDR1 SQVTM and CDR2 ANQGSEA. After removal of 6 bases from V and 3 bases from J, the junction contained 3 bases not matched to a gene. There are 13 residues in the CDR3. CDR3 DNA: TGCAGCGTCGGACAGGGCGACACCGGGGAGCTGTTTTTT. It translates to CSVGQGDTGELFF.

The sample holds a few counts of this clonotype. The chain links TRBV27 to TRBJ2-5; TRBD2 might be the D (5 bases). The V end was cut by 6 bases, the J end by 7 bases, with 18 bases between. Germline CDR1 MNHEY, CDR2 SMNVEV (reference sequence). The CDR3 is 14 amino acids. CDR3 sequence reads: CASSSGSLGGTQYF. DNA of the CDR3: TGTGCCAGCAGCTCGGGGTCTTTAGGTGGGACCCAGTACTTC.

As concerns this clonotype: This clone may be a read error of a much larger clone one base away. In DNA form, the CDR3 reads TGTGCCAGCAGTGAATCTTTGAATACGCAGTATTTT. It encodes CASSESLNTQYF. The chain joins TRBV2 to TRBJ2-3, with no clear D. This CDR3 contains 12 residues. CDR1 SNHLY and CDR2 FYNNEI come from the germline V gene. V shed 2 bases and J shed 7 bases, with 7 bases lying between them.

In this sample, this clonotype turned up a few times. The chain joins TRBV6-1 to TRBJ2-7; D is perhaps TRBD2 (6 bases). Germline CDR1 is MNHNS and CDR2 is SASEGT. The CDR3 loop spans 12 amino acids. Trimming took 10 bases from V and 5 from J, leaving 15 bases between them. CDR3 region: CAIRRAVDEQYF. The CDR3 DNA reads TGTGCCATACGGAGGGCGGTCGACGAGCAGTACTTC.

The V call is TRBV20-1, the J call TRBJ2-2; the D call may be TRBD1 or TRBD2 (5 bases each). Deletions cut 5 bases from V and 2 bases from J, with 12 bases between. CDR1 DFQATT and CDR2 SNEGSKA come from the germline V gene (reference sequence). CDR3 length: 14 residues. The CDR3 DNA reads as TGCAGTGCTCCCCGGGGCCCCAACACCGGGGAGCTGTTTTTT. It is translated as CSAPRGPNTGELFF.

This chain uses TRBV18 with TRBJ1-1, with no clear D. The CDR3 is 12 residues long. V shed 3 bases and J shed 8 bases, with 10 bases lying between them. Germline values: CDR1 KGHSH, CDR2 LQKENI. For the CDR3, the DNA is TGTGCCAGCTCACCGTCTTACGGGGAAGCTTTCTTT. Translation: CASSPSYGEAFF. The variable domain in full, with the rest retrieved from reference TRBV18 and TRBJ1-1, is NAGVMQNPRHLVRRRGQEARLRCSPMKGHSHVYWYRQLPEEGLKFMVYLQKENIIDESGMPKERFSAEFPKEGPSILRIQQVVRGDSAAYFCASSPSYGEAFFGQGTRLTVV.

This clonotype was seen a few times. The chain employs TRBV28 and TRBJ2-5; possible D gene TRBD1, 6 bases. The DNA end favors TRBJ2-1, so the J call may be wrong. The length of the CDR3 is 16 residues. Germline V CDR1 and CDR2: MDHEN, SYDVKM. CDR3 amino acids: CASSETGQGPSQEQFF. Here the CDR3 DNA reads TGTGCCAGCAGTGAAACGGGACAAGGGCCTTCTCAAGAGCAGTTCTTC.

The chain joins TRBV27 to TRBJ2-2, with D perhaps matching TRBD2 (5 bases). The CDR3 is 14 amino acids. The V end was cut by 5 bases, the J end by 10 bases, with 17 bases between. Germline V gene data show CDR1 as MNHEY and CDR2 as SMNVEV (reference sequence). The chain's CDR3 is CASSPQVLGVELFF. Here the CDR3 DNA reads TGTGCCAGCAGTCCACAAGTCTTGGGAGTGGAGCTGTTTTTT.

The V call is TRBV21-1, the J call TRBJ2-3. TRBV21-1 is assigned pseudogene status. The CDR3 totals 15 residues. The CDR3 loop is CASSMRDFRIDTQYF. CDR3 nucleotides: TGTGCCAGCAGCATGCGTGACTTCAGGATAGATACGCAGTATTTT.

This chain joins TRBV24-1 and TRBJ2-5; D is ambiguous. Near its end, the DNA agrees better with TRBJ2-1, so the J call may be wrong. The CDR3 consists of 12 residues. CDR1 is KGHDR and CDR2 is SFDVKD in the germline V gene. In DNA, the CDR3 is TGTGCCACCAGCGGGCTACCCAATGAGCAGTTCTTC. Encoded protein: CATSGLPNEQFF.

V usage is TRBV4-2 and J usage is TRBJ2-7, with D possibly being TRBD1 or TRBD2 (6 bases each). The CDR3 sequence is 17 residues long. Germline CDR1 reads LGHNA; CDR2 reads YNFKEQ. V lost 0 bases and J 2 bases, leaving 17 bases between the germline ends. The CDR3 spells CASSQEGLRGEAYEQYF. CDR3 coding DNA: TGTGCCAGCAGCCAAGAAGGTTTGAGGGGGGAAGCCTACGAGCAGTACTTC.

DNA of the CDR3: TGTGCCAGCAGCCAACTGACAGGGTCGCTGGGCTATGGCTACACCTTC. Protein: CASSQLTGSLGYGYTF. The chain uses TRBV5-6 and TRBJ1-2; 7 bases fit TRBD1. The CDR3 is 16 residues long. Germline V gives CDR1 SGHDT, CDR2 YYEEEE. The J segment lost 4 bases and the V segment lost 4 bases, leaving 13 bases of the junction unmatched.

This clonotype has just a few counts. V is TRBV6-1 and J is TRBJ2-6, with TRBD1 matching over 7 bases. Germline loops: CDR1 MNHNS, CDR2 SASEGT. This CDR3 spans 18 amino acids. J gave up 0 bases and V 7 bases, and 12 bases lay outside the gene matches. The CDR3 is CASTIDRALGSGANVLTF. CDR3 nucleotide sequence: TGTGCCAGCACCATTGACAGGGCTCTCGGCTCTGGGGCCAACGTCCTGACTTTC.

This clonotype was counted between two and nine times. The rearrangement links TRBV7-2 to TRBJ1-4; tentative D call: TRBD1 (6 bases). Germline V gives CDR1 SGHTA, CDR2 FQGNSA. Trimming pared 5 bases from V and 10 bases from J, leaving 17 bases between. The CDR3 length is 14 residues. CDR3 coding DNA: TGTGCCAGCAGCGAGGGGGGAGGGTCGGGAAAACTGTTTTTT. Translating it yields CASSEGGGSGKLFF.

V is TRBV7-2 and J is TRBJ2-3; tentative D call: TRBD2 (6 bases). The V gene lost 1 base and the J gene lost 6 bases, with 17 bases spanning the gap. Germline CDR1 and CDR2: SGHTA and FQGNSA. The CDR3 has 16 residues. Written as DNA, the CDR3 is TGTGCCAGCAGCTTAGAGGGTGGGACTGGAGGGGATACGCAGTATTTT. Translation gives CASSLEGGTGGDTQYF.

V usage is TRBV4-2 and J usage is TRBJ1-4, with 7 bases aligning to TRBD1. The ends lost 2 bases at V and 7 bases at J; junction bases unmatched: 10. Germline V gives CDR1 LGHNA, CDR2 YNFKEQ. The length of the CDR3 is 16 residues. The CDR3 sequence is CASSQQVQGKGEKLFF. In DNA, the CDR3 is TGTGCCAGCAGCCAACAAGTACAGGGGAAGGGTGAAAAACTGTTTTTT.

V gene TRBV10-3 combines with J gene TRBJ2-3; D ambiguous. The germline V gene has CDR1 ENHRY and CDR2 SYGVKD. The CDR3 extends over 12 amino acids. V lost 2 bases and J lost 8, with 8 bases in between. The CDR3, as DNA: TGTGCCATCAGTGAGGAACACCTTACGCAGTATTTT. Translated, it gives CAISEEHLTQYF.

Details on this clonotype: An end of the junction differs from the germline gene, which may be a read error. The rearrangement uses TRBV5-5 and TRBJ2-3; 13 bases fit TRBD2. The CDR3 totals 16 residues. Germline CDR1 and CDR2: SGHKS and YYEKEE (reference sequence). CDR3 coding DNA: TGCGCCAGCAGCTCTGGACTAGCGGGGGTCACAGATACGCAGTATTTT. Translation gives CASSSGLAGVTDTQYF.

The chain links TRBV29-1 to TRBJ2-3, with TRBD1 matching over 11 bases. The V segment lost 7 bases and the J segment 3 bases; nucleotides outside the gene matches: 9. Germline V lookup: CDR1 SQVTM, CDR2 ANQGSEA. This CDR3 is 15 amino acids long. CDR3 amino acids: CSARTGGFSTDTQYF. For the CDR3, the DNA is TGCAGCGCCAGGACAGGGGGCTTCAGTACAGATACGCAGTATTTT.

The sample holds a few counts of this clonotype. The chain uses TRBV27 and TRBJ2-5; D perhaps matches TRBD1 (5 bases). From germline, CDR1 is MNHEY and CDR2 SMNVEV (reference sequence). This CDR3 comprises 16 residues. The V end lost 3 bases, the J end lost 5 bases, and 19 bases lay between the germline ends. This chain's CDR3 is CASSFIAKGKRETQYF. Here the CDR3 DNA reads TGTGCCAGCAGTTTCATCGCGAAGGGGAAGAGGGAGACCCAGTACTTC.

This chain uses TRBV11-2 with TRBJ1-6; a possible D gene is TRBD1 (6 bases). Germline V lookup: CDR1 SGHAT, CDR2 FQNNGV. Trimming shortened V by 3 bases and J by 5 bases, and 8 bases separated the two germline ends. The CDR3 is made up of 14 amino acids. The CDR3 sequence: CASSFSGDNSPLHF. The CDR3 nucleotides are TGTGCCAGCAGCTTCTCAGGGGATAATTCACCCCTCCACTTT.

Ten or more counts support this clonotype. The J gene is TRBJ2-1, the V gene TRBV27, with 12 positions matching TRBD2. The CDR3 runs to 16 residues. The J segment lost 8 bases and the V segment lost 6 bases, leaving 11 bases of the junction unmatched. Germline V gene data show CDR1 as MNHEY and CDR2 as SMNVEV (reference sequence). The CDR3 DNA is TGTGCCAGCAGCGCCCAGACTAGCGGGAGTGGCGATGAGCAGTTCTTC. It encodes CASSAQTSGSGDEQFF.

The chain carries TRBV20-1 and TRBJ2-3; 8 bases fit TRBD1. Germline trimming cut 2 bases from V and 5 bases from J; bases unmatched to any gene: 9. Germline V gives CDR1 DFQATT, CDR2 SNEGSKA (reference sequence). The CDR3 extends over 15 amino acids. CDR3 residues: CSARSGQGEGDTQYF. CDR3 DNA: TGCAGTGCTAGATCAGGACAGGGAGAAGGAGATACGCAGTATTTT.

The rearrangement uses TRBV6-1 and TRBJ2-7; 9 nucleotides match TRBD2. CDR3 size: 15 residues. CDR1 and CDR2 (germline): MNHNS, SASEGT. With V trimmed by 2 bases and J by 5 bases, 7 bases remained unmatched. The CDR3 DNA sequence: TGTGCCAGCAGTGAAAGGCTAGCGGGGTTCGACGAGCAGTACTTC. Translated: CASSERLAGFDEQYF.

This chain uses TRBV3-1 with TRBJ2-5; 10 bases align to TRBD1. The J call is uncertain, as TRBJ2-7 better fits the DNA end. CDR1 is LGHDT and CDR2 is YNNKEL in the germline V gene (reference sequence). This CDR3 region has 15 residues. The CDR3 DNA is TGTGCCAGCAGCAACCACGGACAGGGGGTGTACGAGCAGTACTTC. Amino acid sequence: CASSNHGQGVYEQYF.

V and J are TRBV7-2 and TRBJ2-3; 9 bases match TRBD1. The V gene end was trimmed by 6 bases and the J gene end by 4 bases; junction bases not matched to a gene: 11. Germline assignment: CDR1 SGHTA and CDR2 FQGNSA. There are 16 residues in the CDR3. The CDR3 spells CASSRTGTGFSDTQYF. For the CDR3, the DNA is TGTGCCAGCAGTCGAACCGGGACAGGGTTCTCAGATACGCAGTATTTT.

This clonotype was detected many times. V usage is TRBV12-3 or TRBV12-4 and J usage is TRBJ2-5; 8 bases are shared with TRBD2. Unmatched junction bases numbered 3, after V lost 5 bases and J lost 1 base. The CDR3 spans 14 residues. The CDR3 is CASSSGSFQETQYF. The CDR3 nucleotides read TGTGCCAGCAGTAGCGGGAGCTTCCAAGAGACCCAGTACTTC.

Many counts were recorded for this clonotype. The V gene is TRBV28, the J gene TRBJ1-5, with D tentatively TRBD1 (5 bases). The length of the CDR3 is 13 residues. V lost 8 bases to trimming and J lost 2 bases, with 10 bases between them. Germline-derived CDR1 and CDR2 are MDHEN and SYDVKM. The CDR3: CASRLGGNQPQHF. CDR3 nucleotide sequence: TGTGCCAGCCGATTGGGGGGCAATCAGCCCCAGCATTTT.